This section outlines one TCR beta chain sequence together with its context. The CDR3 runs 15 residues. Deletions cut 0 bases from V and 6 bases from J, with 12 bases between. Germline V CDR1 and CDR2: MNHNY, SVGAGI (reference sequence). This specimen belongs to a study of blood T cell repertoires in COVID-19. Study at large: There were acute and convalescent COVID-19 samples, and they came from the United States, Italy and Spain. The cDNA or gDNA used as material had been derived from T cells, B-cell-depleted T cells, or PBMCs.

Authors' analysis steps: Counts of nucleated cells, estimated from reference gene primer amplification, were obtained. Clones were read by immunoSEQ multiplex PCR, and TCRdb kept only the in-frame ones, dropping some. The V and J calls and clone size were taken over from that table, and D and trimming were inferred from the DNA. The table has 80,000 to 90,000 clones, around 90% seen once. The sequence was obtained from a man aged 35 to 55 with acute or convalescent COVID-19. Sequencing used peripheral blood. The chain couples TRBV6-6 to TRBJ1-5; TRBD1 might be the D (5 bases). CDR3 protein: CASSYSMGDFQPQHF. Here the CDR3 DNA reads TGTGCCAGCAGTTACTCAATGGGGGACTTTCAGCCCCAGCATTTT.